This T cell receptor beta chain was identified during a study of blood T cell repertoires in COVID-19. Study overall: Donors in the United States, Italy and Spain gave samples during acute or convalescent COVID-19. Nucleic acid was either cDNA or gDNA, and it came from T cells, B-cell-depleted T cells, or PBMCs.

As originally analysed: Estimates of nucleated cell counts were drawn from the amplification of reference gene primers. Repertoires were generated with immunoSEQ multiplex PCR, while TCRdb's copy carries only in-frame clones and drops some. The D gene and trimming were derived from the DNA, and the V and J assignments and clone size from that table. Of roughly 5,000 clones in the sample, approximately 91% are singletons; the top ten hold less than 25%. Germline loops: CDR1 SGHTA, CDR2 FQGNSA. Trimming removed 5 bases from V and 0 bases from J, with 8 bases in between. The CDR3 is 13 amino acids. The TCR originated in a human donor in a cohort sampled during active COVID-19. Material: peripheral blood. This rearrangement joins TRBV7-2 to TRBJ2-7; D is undetermined. The DNA of the CDR3 is TGTGCCAGCAGCATAGAGAGCTCCTACGAGCAGTACTTC. It translates to CASSIESSYEQYF.